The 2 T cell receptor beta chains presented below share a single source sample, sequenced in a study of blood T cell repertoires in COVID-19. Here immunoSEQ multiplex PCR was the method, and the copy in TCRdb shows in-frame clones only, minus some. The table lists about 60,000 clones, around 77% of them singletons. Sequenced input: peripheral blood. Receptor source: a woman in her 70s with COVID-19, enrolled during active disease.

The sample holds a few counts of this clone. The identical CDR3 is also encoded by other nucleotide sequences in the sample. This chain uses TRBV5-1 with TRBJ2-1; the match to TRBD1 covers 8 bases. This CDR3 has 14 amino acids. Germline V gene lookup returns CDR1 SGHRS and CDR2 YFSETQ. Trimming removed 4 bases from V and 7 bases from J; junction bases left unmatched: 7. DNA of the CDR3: TGCGCCAGCAGCACCGGGACAGGCGGAAATGAGCAGTTCTTC. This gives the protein CASSTGTGGNEQFF.

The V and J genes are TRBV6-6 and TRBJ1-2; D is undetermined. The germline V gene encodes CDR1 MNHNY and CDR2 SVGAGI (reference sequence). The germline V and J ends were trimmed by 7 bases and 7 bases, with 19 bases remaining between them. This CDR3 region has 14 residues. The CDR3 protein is CASIEGGLMSGYTF. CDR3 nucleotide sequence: TGTGCCAGCATTGAGGGAGGTTTAATGAGTGGCTACACCTTC.